This is a list of T cell receptor beta chains from one sample in a study of beta chain features in type 1 diabetes. Assay: immunoSEQ multiplex PCR; the TCRdb copy retains only in-frame clones and omits some. The sample carries roughly 250,000 clones, roughly two thirds recorded once. The sequencing sample was made of naive CD4+ T cells from blood. The origin of the receptors is a young man in good health. Both conserved end residues are part of each CDR3. Fields, in order: V gene, J gene, D gene, clone size, CDR3 protein, CDR3 DNA. The D gene is left open where the match is weak. Clone size, where shown, is once, few, many, or a class for clones that have expanded.

TRBV30	TRBJ2-4	-	-	CAWVPGLSKNIQYF	TGTGCCTGGGTCCCGGGACTTAGCAAAAACATTCAGTACTTC
TRBV29-1	TRBJ1-2	TRBD1	-	CSVEGPGQGNDGYTF	TGCAGCGTTGAAGGCCCGGGACAGGGGAACGATGGCTACACCTTC
TRBV11-2	TRBJ1-2	-	-	CASTGRKYGYTF	TGTGCCAGCACGGGCAGGAAGTATGGCTACACCTTC
TRBV29-1	TRBJ2-1	TRBD1	-	CSVPAGGNEQFF	TGCAGCGTTCCGGCAGGGGGCAATGAGCAGTTCTTC
TRBV4-3	TRBJ2-1	-	-	CASSHGLLKGIYNEQFF	TGCGCCAGCAGCCATGGGTTGCTAAAGGGCATCTACAATGAGCAGTTCTTC
TRBV11-2	TRBJ1-1	-	-	CASSLLATEAFF	TGTGCCAGCAGCCTGTTGGCCACTGAAGCTTTCTTT
TRBV4-2	TRBJ2-2	TRBD2	-	CASSPTSGGAGELFF	TGTGCCAGCAGCCCTACTAGCGGAGGCGCCGGGGAGCTGTTTTTT
TRBV11-2	TRBJ2-5	-	few	CASSLPHGPQETQYF	TGTGCCAGCAGCTTACCCCACGGACCCCAAGAGACCCAGTACTTC
TRBV15	TRBJ2-1	-	-	CATSRPYNEQFF	TGTGCCACCAGCAGACCCTACAATGAGCAGTTCTTC
TRBV5-1	TRBJ2-3	-	-	CASSLDGFTDTQYF	TGCGCCAGCAGCTTGGACGGCTTCACAGATACGCAGTATTTT
TRBV20-1	TRBJ2-7	-	-	CSASRENEQYF	TGCAGTGCTTCCCGGGAGAACGAGCAGTACTTC
TRBV20-1	TRBJ2-5	-	-	CSARGETQYF	TGCAGTGCTAGAGGGGAGACCCAGTACTTC
TRBV10-3	TRBJ1-2	-	-	CAIRGQSANYGYTF	TGTGCCATCAGGGGCCAGTCAGCTAACTATGGCTACACCTTC
TRBV7-2	TRBJ2-7	-	-	CASSLELAGQQYF	TGTGCCAGCAGCTTAGAGCTCGCGGGACAGCAGTACTTC
TRBV18	TRBJ1-2	TRBD1	once	CASSRATGTDYGYTF	TGTGCCAGCTCACGGGCGACCGGGACAGACTATGGCTACACCTTC
TRBV29-1	TRBJ2-3	-	-	CSVGGRPTDTQYF	TGCAGCGTTGGTGGGAGGCCCACAGATACGCAGTATTTT
TRBV10-3	TRBJ2-3	TRBD2	few	CAISEYTSGASTDTQYF	TGTGCCATCAGTGAGTACACTAGCGGAGCAAGCACAGATACGCAGTATTTT
TRBV7-2	TRBJ2-3	-	-	CASSLGSLILTDTQYF	TGTGCCAGCAGCTTAGGGAGCCTCATCCTCACAGATACGCAGTATTTT
TRBV7-2	TRBJ2-7	-	-	CASSLGAQGFYEQYF	TGTGCCAGCAGCTTAGGGGCTCAGGGGTTCTACGAGCAGTACTTC
TRBV7-9	TRBJ2-7	-	-	CASSLDTAYEQYF	TGTGCCAGCAGCTTAGATACCGCCTACGAGCAGTACTTC
TRBV5-1	TRBJ2-7	TRBD1	-	CASSYRQGSYEQYF	TGCGCCAGCAGCTATCGACAGGGCTCCTACGAGCAGTACTTC
TRBV4-3	TRBJ2-5	-	-	CASSQDRRRHQETQYF	TGCGCCAGCAGCCAAGATCGGCGGAGACACCAAGAGACCCAGTACTTC
TRBV2	TRBJ1-5	-	-	CASRGRVKDQPQHF	TGTGCCAGCAGAGGCAGGGTTAAGGATCAGCCCCAGCATTTT
TRBV18	TRBJ2-5	-	-	CASSLALQETQYF	TGTGCCAGCTCACTGGCTTTACAAGAGACCCAGTACTTC
TRBV4-3	TRBJ2-1	TRBD2	-	CASSHQRGDEQFF	TGCGCCAGCAGCCATCAGCGGGGGGATGAGCAGTTCTTC
TRBV29-1	TRBJ2-3	-	-	CSVAQGADTQYF	TGCAGCGTTGCGCAGGGAGCAGATACGCAGTATTTT
TRBV29-1	TRBJ2-1	-	-	CSVDTLANNEQFF	TGCAGCGTTGACACCCTGGCGAACAATGAGCAGTTCTTC
TRBV5-4	TRBJ2-5	TRBD2	once	CASSLGGLGPVTQYF	TGTGCCAGCAGCCTTGGAGGACTAGGGCCTGTGACCCAGTACTTC
TRBV29-1	TRBJ2-7	-	-	CSVAHTTYEQYF	TGCAGCGTAGCCCATACTACCTACGAGCAGTACTTC
TRBV7-8	TRBJ2-1	-	once	CASSLRVTGREYNEQFF	TGTGCCAGCAGCTTAAGAGTGACTGGCAGGGAATACAATGAGCAGTTCTTC
TRBV30	TRBJ2-1	-	-	CACVPGVSYNEQFF	TGTGCCTGTGTACCGGGCGTATCCTACAATGAGCAGTTCTTC
TRBV21-1	TRBJ2-5	-	-	CASSPKNPGQGQRETQYF	TGTGCCAGCAGCCCGAAAAACCCCGGTCAGGGTCAGCGAGAGACCCAGTACTTC
TRBV10-3	TRBJ2-5	-	-	CAIRPGQGLETQYF	TGTGCCATCAGACCGGGACAAGGTTTGGAGACCCAGTACTTC